These 15 T cell receptor beta chains share one sample of origin, sequenced in a study of T cells in Graves' hyperthyroidism and ophthalmopathy. Amplified TCR beta CDR3 regions derived from RNA transcripts. HTBI primers drove first-round RT-PCR of the TCR CDR3. TCRdb reprocessed the multiplex PCR reads with MiXCR, giving one entry per CDR3 protein. The data contain hundreds of thousands of distinct CDR3 sequences, approximately 15% of them singletons. The specimen was blood. Every receptor here comes from a woman in her twenties or thirties with Graves' hyperthyroidism that later progressed to Graves' ophthalmopathy.

The chain employs TRBV11-2 and TRBJ2-7; a possible D gene is TRBD1 (6 bases). The CDR3 loop spans 15 amino acids. Trimming shortened V by 5 bases and J by 6 bases, and 20 bases separated the two germline ends. The V gene's germline CDR1 is SGHAT and CDR2 FQNNGV. The CDR3 coding sequence is TGTGCCAGCAGCCCAGGGGACACCCCGAGGGGCGAGCAGTACTTC. As protein: CASSPGDTPRGEQYF.

The table lists this clonotype with many counts. J is TRBJ2-2 and V is TRBV19; maybe TRBD1 (5 bases). The V and J ends lost 3 bases and 8 bases respectively, with 19 bases between them. Germline CDR1 is LNHDA and CDR2 is SQIVND (reference sequence). The CDR3 has 16 residues. CDR3 region: CASSMSLGTGTGELFF. CDR3 nucleotide sequence: TGTGCCAGTAGTATGTCTCTGGGCACAGGTACGGGGGAGCTGTTTTTT. The whole variable domain, filled in from reference TRBV19 and TRBJ2-2, reads DGGITQSPKYLFRKEGQNVTLSCEQNLNHDAMYWYRQDPGQGLRLIYYSQIVNDFQKGDIAEGYSVSREKKESFPLTVTSAQKNPTAFYLCASSMSLGTGTGELFFGEGSRLTVL.

This clonotype has ten or more counts. The V gene is TRBV28, the J gene TRBJ2-1; TRBD2 aligns across 7 bases. The V gene end was trimmed by 2 bases and the J gene end by 8 bases; junction bases not matched to a gene: 6. This CDR3 contains 14 residues. Per the germline V gene, CDR1 is MDHEN and CDR2 is SYDVKM. The DNA of the CDR3 is TGTGCCAGCAGTTTAGGCGGGAGTGGCTATGAGCAGTTCTTC. Translated: CASSLGGSGYEQFF.

The rearrangement uses TRBV7-9 and TRBJ2-7; 9 bases align to TRBD2. Germline assignment: CDR1 SEHNR and CDR2 FQNEAQ (reference sequence). This CDR3 has 17 amino acids. V lost 2 bases and J lost 4; bases outside the gene matches: 12. The CDR3 nucleotides are TGTGCCAGCAGCTTAACACCCGGCGGGAGGGCCCTGTACGAGCAGTACTTC. Residues: CASSLTPGGRALYEQYF. The whole variable domain, filled in from reference TRBV7-9 and TRBJ2-7, reads DTGVSQNPRHKITKRGQNVTFRCDPISEHNRLYWYRQTLGQGPEFLTYFQNEAQLEKSRLLSDRFSAERPKGSFSTLEIQRTEQGDSAMYLCASSLTPGGRALYEQYFGPGTRLTVT.

This clonotype was detected a few times. The chain combines TRBV5-4 with TRBJ1-6, with 8 bases that match TRBD1. Germline V gene data show CDR1 as SGHNT and CDR2 as YYREEE (reference sequence). V gave up 4 bases and J gave up 0 bases; unmatched junction bases: 9. The CDR3 is made up of 18 amino acids. DNA for the CDR3: TGTGCCAGCAGCCCGGAGGGACAGGAGAGCTCCTATAATTCACCCCTCCACTTT. It yields the protein CASSPEGQESSYNSPLHF.

The chain joins TRBV5-1 to TRBJ2-3, with 8 bases that match TRBD1. This CDR3 contains 16 residues. Germline CDR1 is SGHRS and CDR2 is YFSETQ. V trimming: 9 bases; J trimming: 1 base; junction bases outside the gene matches: 13. The CDR3 here is CATGMTPGQGTDTQYF. Written as DNA, the CDR3 is TGCGCCACAGGGATGACTCCGGGACAGGGCACAGATACGCAGTATTTT. Supplemented by reference TRBV5-1 and TRBJ2-3, the full variable domain reads KAGVTQTPRYLIKTRGQQVTLSCSPISGHRSVSWYQQTPGQGLQFLFEYFSETQRNKGNFPGRFSGRQFSNSRSEMNVSTLELGDSALYLCATGMTPGQGTDTQYFGPGTRLTVL.

The CDR3 is CASSLSFSAGTDEQYF. Written as DNA, the CDR3 is TGTGCCAGCAGTTTGTCCTTCTCGGCAGGCACGGACGAGCAGTACTTC. The rearrangement links TRBV27 to TRBJ2-7, with D unclear. Germline V gene data show CDR1 as MNHEY and CDR2 as SMNVEV (reference sequence). The CDR3 is 16 residues long. The V end was cut by 3 bases, the J end by 5 bases, with 20 bases between.

V and J are TRBV27 and TRBJ1-2, with D possibly matching TRBD1 (5 bases). Looked up from germline, CDR1 is MNHEY and CDR2 is SMNVEV (reference sequence). V was clipped by 6 bases and J by 6 bases, with 23 bases between them. This CDR3 spans 16 amino acids. As DNA, the CDR3 is TGTGCCAGCAGGGAGAGGGAGGCAGGGTCCAGAAATGGCTACACCTTC. Encoded protein: CASREREAGSRNGYTF.

This clonotype has at least ten counts. The V and J genes are TRBV30 and TRBJ2-7, with D perhaps given as TRBD1 or TRBD2 (5 bases each). Per germline, CDR1 GTSNPN and CDR2 SVGIG (reference sequence). The CDR3 is made up of 12 amino acids. V was pared by 5 bases and J by 4 bases, with 12 bases between. CDR3 loop: CAWAGRGYEQYF. Written as DNA, the CDR3 is TGTGCCTGGGCAGGGAGAGGGTACGAGCAGTACTTC.

This clonotype was recorded many times. The J gene is TRBJ1-2, the V gene TRBV30; 7 positions match TRBD1. This CDR3 is 16 amino acids long. The ends lost 1 base at V and 2 bases at J; junction bases unmatched: 10. Germline-derived CDR1 and CDR2 are GTSNPN and SVGIG (reference sequence). The CDR3 DNA reads as TGTGCCTGGAGTGACCATCTCGGGGACAGCAACTATGGCTACACCTTC. This codes for CAWSDHLGDSNYGYTF.

The sample holds many counts of this clonotype. The rearrangement links TRBV24-1 to TRBJ2-3; D is perhaps TRBD1 (5 bases). V lost 2 bases to trimming and J lost 1 base, with 6 bases between them. Germline CDR1 and CDR2: KGHDR and SFDVKD. The CDR3 covers 14 residues. DNA for the CDR3: TGTGCCACCAGTGATTCCAGGGGCACAGATACGCAGTATTTT. This sequence encodes CATSDSRGTDTQYF.

The J gene is TRBJ2-7, the V gene TRBV29-1; TRBD2 agrees at 12 bases. With 0 bases clipped from V and 0 bases from J, the junction kept 3 bases outside the gene matches. Per the germline V gene, CDR1 is SQVTM and CDR2 is ANQGSEA. The CDR3 has 16 residues. The CDR3 bases are TGCAGCGTTGAAGATCCGACTAGCGGGAGCTCCTACGAGCAGTACTTC. This encodes CSVEDPTSGSSYEQYF.

This clonotype has only a few counts. A much bigger clone sits one base away, suggesting this may be a read error. The chain recombines TRBV28 with TRBJ2-1, with D possibly being TRBD1 or TRBD2 (6 bases each). The CDR3 loop spans 16 amino acids. Germline V lookup: CDR1 MDHEN, CDR2 SYDVKM. Trimming shortened V by 8 bases and J by 9 bases, and 26 bases separated the two germline ends. As DNA, the CDR3 is TGTGCCAGCCTCAAAGGGGGGCCAAGATTCAACAGTGAGCAGTTCTTC. Translated, it gives CASLKGGPRFNSEQFF.

Many counts were recorded for this clonotype. The J gene is TRBJ2-5, the V gene TRBV5-1; 9 bases agree with TRBD1. This CDR3 has 14 residues. CDR1 is SGHRS and CDR2 is YFSETQ in the germline V gene. With 4 bases clipped from V and 4 bases from J, the junction kept 5 bases outside the gene matches. The CDR3 DNA sequence: TGCGCCAGCAGCGCAACAGGGGGCTTAGAGACCCAGTACTTC. Translation: CASSATGGLETQYF.

A few counts support this clonotype. The V call is TRBV6-1, the J call TRBJ1-6, with D possibly matching TRBD1 (6 bases). This CDR3 comprises 16 residues. Germline V gives CDR1 MNHNS, CDR2 SASEGT. Trimming stripped 2 bases from V and 11 bases from J, with 19 bases between. CDR3 amino acids: CASSEWGWGAGTPLHF. The DNA of the CDR3 is TGTGCCAGCAGTGAATGGGGATGGGGGGCAGGGACACCCCTCCACTTT.